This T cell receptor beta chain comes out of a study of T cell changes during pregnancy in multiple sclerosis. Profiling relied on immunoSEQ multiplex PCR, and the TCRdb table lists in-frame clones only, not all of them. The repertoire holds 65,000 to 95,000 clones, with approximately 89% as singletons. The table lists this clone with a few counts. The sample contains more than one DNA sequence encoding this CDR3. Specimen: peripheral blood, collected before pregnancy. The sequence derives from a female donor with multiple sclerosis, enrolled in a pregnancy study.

The CDR3 region has the DNA TGTGCCAGCAGCCCCGGGGGGAACACTGAAGCTTTCTTT. Its translation: CASSPGGNTEAFF. The chain carries TRBV7-9 and TRBJ1-1; D is possibly TRBD1 (5 bases). V dropped 5 bases and J dropped 1 base, with 8 bases sitting between them. This CDR3 has 13 residues. Germline assignment: CDR1 SEHNR and CDR2 FQNEAQ (reference sequence). Looking up the rest from reference TRBV7-9 and TRBJ1-1 gives the full variable domain: DTGVSQNPRHKITKRGQNVTFRCDPISEHNRLYWYRQTLGQGPEFLTYFQNEAQLEKSRLLSDRFSAERPKGSFSTLEIQRTEQGDSAMYLCASSPGGNTEAFFGQGTRLTVV.